This T cell receptor (beta chain) was captured by sequencing in a study of control samples from healthy donors and cancer patients. TCRdb's copy holds only in-frame clones and misses some; the assay was immunoSEQ multiplex PCR. This repertoire shows over 90,000 clones, roughly 90% found once; its top ten account for 19%. The ends lost 5 bases at V and 4 bases at J; junction bases unmatched: 8. The CDR3 runs to 15 residues. CDR1 is SGHTA, CDR2 FQGTGA, per germline. V usage is TRBV7-3 and J usage is TRBJ2-3; TRBD2 matches at 8 bases. The receptor's source is a man between 60 and 75 years old with lung cancer. The source material was PBMCs. The CDR3 here is CASSVGRGGADTQYF. In nucleotides, the CDR3 is TGTGCCAGCAGCGTAGGACGGGGGGGCGCAGATACGCAGTATTTT. The full variable domain, completed using reference TRBV7-3 and TRBJ2-3, is GAGVSQTPSNKVTEKGKYVELRCDPISGHTALYWYRQSLGQGPEFLIYFQGTGAADDSGLPNDRFFAVRPEGSVSTLKIQRTERGDSAVYLCASSVGRGGADTQYFGPGTRLTVL.